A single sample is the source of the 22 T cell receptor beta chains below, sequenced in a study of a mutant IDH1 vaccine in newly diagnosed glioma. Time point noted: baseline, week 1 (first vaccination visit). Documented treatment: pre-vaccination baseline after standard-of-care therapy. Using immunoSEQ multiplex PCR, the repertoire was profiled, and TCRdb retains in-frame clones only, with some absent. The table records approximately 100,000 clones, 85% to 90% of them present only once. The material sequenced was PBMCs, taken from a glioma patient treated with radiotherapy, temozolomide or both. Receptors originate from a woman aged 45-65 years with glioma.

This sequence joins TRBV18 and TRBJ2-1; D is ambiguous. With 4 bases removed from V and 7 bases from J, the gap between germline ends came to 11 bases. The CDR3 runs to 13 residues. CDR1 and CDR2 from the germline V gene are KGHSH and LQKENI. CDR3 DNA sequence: TGTGCCAGCTCACTCCTGGGCTCTAATGAGCAGTTCTTC. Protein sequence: CASSLLGSNEQFF.

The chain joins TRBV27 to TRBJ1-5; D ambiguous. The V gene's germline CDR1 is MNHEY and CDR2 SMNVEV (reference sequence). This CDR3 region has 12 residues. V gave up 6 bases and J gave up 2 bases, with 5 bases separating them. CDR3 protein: CASREGNQPQHF. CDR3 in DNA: TGTGCCAGCAGGGAGGGCAATCAGCCCCAGCATTTT.

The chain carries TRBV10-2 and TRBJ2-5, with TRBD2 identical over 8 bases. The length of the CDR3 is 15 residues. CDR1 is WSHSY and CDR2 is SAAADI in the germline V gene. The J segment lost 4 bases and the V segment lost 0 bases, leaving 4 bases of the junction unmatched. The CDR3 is CASSESTGGRETQYF. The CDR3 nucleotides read TGCGCCAGCAGTGAGTCGACGGGAGGGCGAGAGACCCAGTACTTC.

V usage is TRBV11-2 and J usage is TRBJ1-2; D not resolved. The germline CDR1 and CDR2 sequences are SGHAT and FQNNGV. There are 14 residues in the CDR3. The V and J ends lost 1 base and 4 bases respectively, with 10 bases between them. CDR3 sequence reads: CASSLAGQAYGYTF. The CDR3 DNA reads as TGTGCCAGCAGCTTAGCTGGTCAGGCCTATGGCTACACCTTC.

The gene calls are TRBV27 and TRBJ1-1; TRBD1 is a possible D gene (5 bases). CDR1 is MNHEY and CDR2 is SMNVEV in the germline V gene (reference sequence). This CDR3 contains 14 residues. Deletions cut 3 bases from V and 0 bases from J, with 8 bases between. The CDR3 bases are TGTGCCAGCAGTTTGGAGGGGTTGAACACTGAAGCTTTCTTT. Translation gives CASSLEGLNTEAFF.

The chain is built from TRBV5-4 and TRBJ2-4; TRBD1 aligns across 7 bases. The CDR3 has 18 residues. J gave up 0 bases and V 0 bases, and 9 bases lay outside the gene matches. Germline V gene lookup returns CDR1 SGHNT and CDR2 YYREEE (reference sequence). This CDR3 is CASSLGSARGLAKNIQYF. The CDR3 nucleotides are TGTGCCAGCAGCTTGGGGTCCGCCAGGGGGTTAGCCAAAAACATTCAGTACTTC. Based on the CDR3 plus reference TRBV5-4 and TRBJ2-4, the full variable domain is ETGVTQSPTHLIKTRGQQVTLRCSSQSGHNTVSWYQQALGQGPQFIFQYYREEENGRGNFPPRFSGLQFPNYSSELNVNALELDDSALYLCASSLGSARGLAKNIQYFGAGTRLSVL.

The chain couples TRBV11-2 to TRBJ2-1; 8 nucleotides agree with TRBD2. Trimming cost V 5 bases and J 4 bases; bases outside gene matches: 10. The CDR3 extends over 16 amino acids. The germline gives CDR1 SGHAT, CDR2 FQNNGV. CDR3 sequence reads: CASSPSRTSMYNEQFF. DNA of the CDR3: TGTGCCAGCAGCCCCTCCAGGACTAGCATGTACAATGAGCAGTTCTTC.

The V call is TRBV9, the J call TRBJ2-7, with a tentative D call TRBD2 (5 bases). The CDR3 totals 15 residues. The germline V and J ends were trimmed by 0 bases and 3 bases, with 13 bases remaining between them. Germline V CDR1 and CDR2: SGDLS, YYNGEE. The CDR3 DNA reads TGTGCCAGCAGCGTAGGTGGTAGCGTAGACTACGAGCAGTACTTC. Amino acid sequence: CASSVGGSVDYEQYF.

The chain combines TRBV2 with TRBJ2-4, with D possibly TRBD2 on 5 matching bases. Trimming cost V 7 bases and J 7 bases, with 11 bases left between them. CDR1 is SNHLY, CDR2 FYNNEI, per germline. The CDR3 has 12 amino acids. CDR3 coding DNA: TGTGCCAGCATGACTGGCGGGAACATTCAGTACTTC. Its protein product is CASMTGGNIQYF. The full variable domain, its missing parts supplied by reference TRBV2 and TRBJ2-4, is EPEVTQTPSHQVTQMGQEVILRCVPISNHLYFYWYRQILGQKVEFLVSFYNNEISEKSEIFDDQFSVERPDGSNFTLKIRSTKLEDSAMYFCASMTGGNIQYFGAGTRLSVL.

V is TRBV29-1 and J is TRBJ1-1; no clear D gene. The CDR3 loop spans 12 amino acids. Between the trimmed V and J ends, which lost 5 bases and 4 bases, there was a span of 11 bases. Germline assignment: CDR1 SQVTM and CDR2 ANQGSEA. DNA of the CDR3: TGCAGCGTTTCCAGGTGGGGCACTGAAGCTTTCTTT. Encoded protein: CSVSRWGTEAFF.

Written as DNA, the CDR3 is TGCGCCAGCAGCTTGGTAGGACAGGGTTTGGCCAAAAACATTCAGTACTTC. It codes for CASSLVGQGLAKNIQYF. The chain is built from TRBV5-1 and TRBJ2-4, with TRBD1 matching over 8 bases. CDR1 is SGHRS and CDR2 is YFSETQ in the germline V gene. This CDR3 is 17 amino acids long. J gave up 1 base and V 0 bases, and 6 bases lay outside the gene matches.

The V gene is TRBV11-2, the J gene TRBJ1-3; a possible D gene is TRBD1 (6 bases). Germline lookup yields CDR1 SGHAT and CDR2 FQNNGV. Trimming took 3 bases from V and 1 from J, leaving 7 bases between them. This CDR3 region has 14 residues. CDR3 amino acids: CASSFQGSGNTIYF. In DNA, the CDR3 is TGTGCCAGCAGCTTTCAGGGGTCTGGAAACACCATATATTTT.

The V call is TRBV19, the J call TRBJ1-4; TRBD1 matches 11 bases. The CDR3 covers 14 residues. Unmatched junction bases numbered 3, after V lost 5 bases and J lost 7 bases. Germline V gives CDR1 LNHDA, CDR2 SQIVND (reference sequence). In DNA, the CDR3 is TGTGCCAGTAGTCCGGGACAGGGGGTTGAAAAACTGTTTTTT. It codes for CASSPGQGVEKLFF.

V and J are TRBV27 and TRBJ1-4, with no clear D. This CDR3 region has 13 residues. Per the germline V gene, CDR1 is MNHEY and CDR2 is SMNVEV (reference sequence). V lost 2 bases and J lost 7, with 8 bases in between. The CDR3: CASSLRPAEKLFF. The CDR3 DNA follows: TGTGCCAGCAGTTTACGGCCAGCTGAAAAACTGTTTTTT.

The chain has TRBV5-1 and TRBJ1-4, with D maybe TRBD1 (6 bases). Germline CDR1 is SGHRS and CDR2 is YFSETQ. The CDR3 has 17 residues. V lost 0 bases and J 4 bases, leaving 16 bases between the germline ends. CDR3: CASSLEAGEADNEKLFF. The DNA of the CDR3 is TGCGCCAGCAGCTTGGAGGCAGGGGAGGCCGATAATGAAAAACTGTTTTTT.

Here the CDR3 reads CASKTSDSGNTIYF. The CDR3 DNA follows: TGTGCCAGCAAGACATCTGACTCTGGAAACACCATATATTTT. J is TRBJ1-3 and V is TRBV9; D is unresolved. V was trimmed by 6 bases and J by 0 bases, leaving 10 bases between them. The CDR3 runs 14 residues. In germline, CDR1 is SGDLS, CDR2 YYNGEE.

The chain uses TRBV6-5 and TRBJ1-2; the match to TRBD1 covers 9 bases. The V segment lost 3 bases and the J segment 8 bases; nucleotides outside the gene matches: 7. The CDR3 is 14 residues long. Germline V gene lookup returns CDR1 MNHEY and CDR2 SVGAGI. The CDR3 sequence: CASSYTGQGPGYTF. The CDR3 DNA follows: TGTGCCAGCAGTTATACGGGACAGGGCCCCGGCTACACCTTC.

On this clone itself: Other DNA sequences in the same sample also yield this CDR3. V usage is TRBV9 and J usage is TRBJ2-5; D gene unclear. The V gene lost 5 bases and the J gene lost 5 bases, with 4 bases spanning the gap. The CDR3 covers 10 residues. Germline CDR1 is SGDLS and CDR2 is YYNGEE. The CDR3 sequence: CASSGETQYF. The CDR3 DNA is TGTGCCAGCAGTGGGGAGACCCAGTACTTC. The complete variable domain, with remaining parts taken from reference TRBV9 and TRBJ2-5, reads DSGVTQTPKHLITATGQRVTLRCSPRSGDLSVYWYQQSLDQGLQFLIQYYNGEERAKGNILERFSAQQFPDLHSELNLSSLELGDSALYFCASSGETQYFGPGTRLLVL.

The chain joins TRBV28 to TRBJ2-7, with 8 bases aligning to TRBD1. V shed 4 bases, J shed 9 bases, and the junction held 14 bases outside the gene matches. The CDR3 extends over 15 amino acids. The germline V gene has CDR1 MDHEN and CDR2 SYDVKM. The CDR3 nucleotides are TGTGCCAGCAGTTCCCCGACAGGGGCTACCGGTTGGCAGTACTTC. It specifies CASSSPTGATGWQYF.

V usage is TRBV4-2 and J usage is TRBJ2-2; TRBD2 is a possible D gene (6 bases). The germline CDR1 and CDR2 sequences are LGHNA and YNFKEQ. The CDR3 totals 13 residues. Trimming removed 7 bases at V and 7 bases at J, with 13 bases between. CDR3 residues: CASTPEGFGELFF. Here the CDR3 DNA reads TGTGCCAGCACCCCGGAGGGTTTCGGGGAGCTGTTTTTT.

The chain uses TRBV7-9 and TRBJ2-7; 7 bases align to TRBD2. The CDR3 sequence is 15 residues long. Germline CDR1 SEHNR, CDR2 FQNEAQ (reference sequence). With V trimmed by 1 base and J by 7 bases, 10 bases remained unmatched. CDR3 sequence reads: CASSLVKAGRYEQYF. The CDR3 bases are TGTGCCAGCAGCTTAGTGAAAGCGGGAAGATATGAGCAGTACTTC. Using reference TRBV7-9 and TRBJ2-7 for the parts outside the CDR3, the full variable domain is DTGVSQNPRHKITKRGQNVTFRCDPISEHNRLYWYRQTLGQGPEFLTYFQNEAQLEKSRLLSDRFSAERPKGSFSTLEIQRTEQGDSAMYLCASSLVKAGRYEQYFGPGTRLTVT.

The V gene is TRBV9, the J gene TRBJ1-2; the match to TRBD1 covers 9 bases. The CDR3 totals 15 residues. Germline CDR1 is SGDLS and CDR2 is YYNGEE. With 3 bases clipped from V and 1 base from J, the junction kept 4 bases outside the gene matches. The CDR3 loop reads CASSARDRVNYGYTF. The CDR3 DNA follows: TGTGCCAGCAGCGCCCGGGACAGGGTTAACTATGGCTACACCTTC.